Shown below are 12 T cell receptor beta chains from a single sample sequenced in a study of response to subunit inactivated influenza vaccine. TCRdb redid the calling of the RT-PCR reads with MiXCR, one entry per CDR3 protein. The repertoire holds about 650,000 distinct CDR3 sequences, with approximately 15% as singletons. Material: PBMCs from blood, obtained about 13 days after vaccination. Receptors originate from a man between 50 and 59 years old who received an inactivated influenza vaccine.

The CDR3 is CASSADRGRYNEQFF. The CDR3 coding sequence is TGTGCCAGCAGCGCGGACAGGGGCCGCTACAATGAGCAGTTCTTC. V and J are TRBV5-6 and TRBJ2-1; 9 nucleotides line up with TRBD1. The CDR3 totals 15 residues. Trimming removed 4 bases from V and 3 bases from J; junction bases left unmatched: 5. Germline CDR1 SGHDT, CDR2 YYEEEE.

This clonotype has just a few counts. The genes are TRBV6-5 and TRBJ1-5; 7 bases map to TRBD1. V was clipped by 0 bases and J by 3 bases; unmatched bases: 2. Per the germline V gene, CDR1 is MNHEY and CDR2 is SVGAGI. The CDR3 is made up of 15 amino acids. The CDR3 nucleotides are TGTGCCAGCAGTTACTCGACAGGGAACAATCAGCCCCAGCATTTT. Its translation: CASSYSTGNNQPQHF.

This rearrangement joins TRBV20-1 to TRBJ1-5; no reliable D call. The CDR3 extends over 13 amino acids. Germline lookup yields CDR1 DFQATT and CDR2 SNEGSKA (reference sequence). Trimming cost V 3 bases and J 0 bases, with 6 bases left between them. As DNA, the CDR3 is TGCAGTGCTAGGCCACATAGCAATCAGCCCCAGCATTTT. Encoded protein: CSARPHSNQPQHF.

The CDR3 reads CASRLPLLHQSTTGELFF. The CDR3 region has the DNA TGTGCCAGCAGACTACCCCTCCTGCACCAGTCGACCACCGGGGAGCTGTTTTTT. The chain has TRBV6-2 or TRBV6-3 and TRBJ2-2; no clear D. The V and J ends lost 6 bases and 4 bases respectively, with 24 bases between them. This CDR3 contains 18 residues. Looked up from germline, CDR1 is MNHEY and CDR2 is SVGEGT.

CDR3 DNA sequence: TGCAGTGCTAGAGTCGGGGCTAGCGTTTTTTCCGGGGAGCTGTTTTTT. Translating gives CSARVGASVFSGELFF. This chain joins TRBV20-1 and TRBJ2-2; D might be TRBD2 (6 bases). The CDR3 is 16 amino acids. CDR1 is DFQATT, CDR2 SNEGSKA, per germline (reference sequence). V lost 1 base, J lost 6 bases, and 18 bases lay in between.

The chain carries TRBV7-2 and TRBJ1-2, with D hard to call. The CDR3 spans 12 residues. Germline V gives CDR1 SGHTA, CDR2 FQGNSA. The V end was cut by 5 bases, the J end by 2 bases, with 6 bases between. In nucleotides, the CDR3 is TGTGCCAGCAGCGGACGGAACTATGGCTACACCTTC. Encoded protein: CASSGRNYGYTF.

This clonotype turned up a few times. V gene TRBV11-3 combines with J gene TRBJ2-5; 9 bases match TRBD1. There are 18 residues in the CDR3. V lost 1 base and J lost 5; bases outside the gene matches: 14. Looked up from germline, CDR1 is SGHNT and CDR2 is YENEEA. This chain's CDR3 is CASSLGIGTGLRVETQYF. In DNA form, the CDR3 reads TGTGCCAGCAGCTTAGGAATCGGGACAGGGCTTAGGGTGGAGACCCAGTACTTC.

CDR3 amino acids: CASSIRGLYNEQFF. The CDR3 DNA reads TGTGCCAGCAGTATCAGGGGCCTCTACAATGAGCAGTTCTTC. The chain is built from TRBV27 and TRBJ2-1; possibly TRBD1 for D (6 bases). The germline V and J ends were trimmed by 5 bases and 3 bases, with 11 bases remaining between them. Per the germline V gene, CDR1 is MNHEY and CDR2 is SMNVEV (reference sequence). The CDR3 extends over 14 amino acids.

This clonotype occurred a few times. The gene calls are TRBV24-1 and TRBJ2-2, with D possibly matching TRBD1 (6 bases). Trimming left V 5 bases short and J 6 bases short, with 12 bases between. The germline gives CDR1 KGHDR, CDR2 SFDVKD. This CDR3 region has 14 residues. CDR3 DNA: TGTGCCACCAGTGTCGGCAGGGGTCCCGGGGAGCTGTTTTTT. Translated: CATSVGRGPGELFF.

This clonotype was recorded a few times. The chain has TRBV18 and TRBJ2-3; possible D gene TRBD1, 5 bases. There are 15 residues in the CDR3. V lost 0 bases and J lost 2, with 9 bases in between. Germline V CDR1 and CDR2: KGHSH, LQKENI. The CDR3 is CASSPPSRATDTQYF. The DNA for the CDR3 is TGTGCCAGCTCACCACCGTCCAGGGCCACAGATACGCAGTATTTT.

This clonotype was detected many times. The chain couples TRBV11-2 to TRBJ2-5; D unclear. Trimming removed 5 bases at V and 4 bases at J, with 5 bases between. The length of the CDR3 is 11 residues. CDR1 and CDR2 (germline): SGHAT, FQNNGV. The CDR3 region is CASSHTETQYF. For the CDR3, the DNA is TGTGCCAGCAGCCACACAGAGACCCAGTACTTC.

This clonotype was counted between two and nine times. CDR3 nucleotide sequence: TGCGCCAGCAGCCAAGAGGGGCATTCGGGGGGCAGTCACACAGATACGCAGTATTTT. This sequence encodes CASSQEGHSGGSHTDTQYF. The chain combines TRBV4-3 with TRBJ2-3; possible D gene TRBD2, 7 bases. V was shortened by 0 bases and J by 2 bases, with 21 bases between the two germline ends. CDR3 length equals 19 residues. The germline V gene has CDR1 LGHNA and CDR2 YSLEER.